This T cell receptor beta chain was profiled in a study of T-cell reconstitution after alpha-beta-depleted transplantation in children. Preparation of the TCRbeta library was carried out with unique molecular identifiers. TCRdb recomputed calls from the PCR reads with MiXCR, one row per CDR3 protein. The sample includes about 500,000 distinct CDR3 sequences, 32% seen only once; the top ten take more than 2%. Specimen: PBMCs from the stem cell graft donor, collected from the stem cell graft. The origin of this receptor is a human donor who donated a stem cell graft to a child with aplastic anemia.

The chain's CDR3 is CASSLDRSYEQYV. CDR3 nucleotide sequence: TGTGCCAGCAGCTTAGATCGTTCCTACGAGCAGTACGTC. The rearrangement links TRBV11-3 to TRBJ2-7; D is ambiguous. The V end lost 0 bases, the J end lost 1 base, and 4 bases lay between the germline ends. The CDR3 is 13 amino acids. Germline values: CDR1 SGHNT, CDR2 YENEEA.